This T cell receptor beta chain was found in a study of neoadjuvant anti-PD-1 for oral cavity cancer. About the research overall: Patients without progression got a fourth dose around day 43.

The CDR3 covers 15 residues. With V trimmed by 6 bases and J by 4 bases, 9 bases remained unmatched. The germline V gene has CDR1 ENHRY and CDR2 SYGVKD. Study results and limitations: Post-nivolumab, blood T cell clonality was significantly elevated in non-responders.

Regarding time point: after neoadjuvant nivolumab, at surgical resection. The patients had HPV-negative, locally advanced oral cavity squamous cell carcinoma. Remarks on this clone: The antigen is unknown.

PBMC libraries mostly used around 460 ng of input genomic DNA, with six replicates per sample. Measured with immunoSEQ multiplex PCR; TCRdb has only the in-frame clones, and not every one. Found here are roughly 68,000 clones, about nine tenths of them singletons; the top ten hold 2.5% to 3.5%. Sequences were derived from PBMCs, sampled after nivolumab (anti-PD-1) treatment. This TCR came from a person between 35 and 79 years old with oral cavity squamous cell carcinoma. The V and J genes are TRBV10-3 and TRBJ2-7, with TRBD2 matching 10 bases. The CDR3 is CAISSLAGGQYEQYF. The CDR3 bases are TGTGCCATCAGCTCGTTAGCGGGAGGCCAATACGAGCAGTACTTC.